The T cell receptor (beta chain) described here comes from a study of T cell clonality in common variable immunodeficiency. Produced via immunoSEQ multiplex PCR; TCRdb's table is partial and in-frame only. The sample yields approximately 35,000 clones, without any singletons. Patients had low serum IgG, IgA and/or IgM and specific antibody deficiency. Most patients and controls had Caucasian heritage. Study results and caveats: Compared with healthy controls, CVID subjects showed increased TCRbeta clonality, mostly in about a third. Common variable immunodeficiency TCR beta sequences reportedly had fewer deletions and N-nucleotide insertions.

This clone was seen repeatedly, ten times or more. Its antigen is not identified. With the read ending 3 residues before the CDR3 end, the germline J gene is used to fill in that end. The V gene lost 6 bases and the J gene lost 4 bases, with 11 bases spanning the gap. This CDR3 comprises 12 residues. The germline gives CDR1 SQVTM, CDR2 ANQGSEA. This rearrangement joins TRBV29-1 to TRBJ2-3; D is ambiguous. The clonotype comes from a human donor with common variable immunodeficiency. The sequenced material came from peripheral blood mononuclear cells. This CDR3 is CSVSFRADTQYF. The DNA read from the CDR3 is TGCAGCGTCTCCTTTAGGGCAGATACG.